This T cell receptor beta chain was identified during a study of cytomegalovirus exposure and HLA in healthy donors. Study conclusions and caveats: Generally TCR sequences proved uncommon, though certain public TCRs appeared in numerous donors.

With 3 bases removed from V and 2 bases from J, the gap between germline ends came to 8 bases. The germline V gene encodes CDR1 MNHNY and CDR2 SVGAGI (reference sequence). There are 14 residues in the CDR3. PCR primers comprised 60 Vbeta and 13 Jbeta primers. The method was immunoSEQ multiplex PCR; TCRdb's version includes in-frame clones alone and lacks a portion of them. The sample has 180,000 or so clones; 65% to 85% are singletons. This clone was found a few times. Antigen: not known. The V call is TRBV6-6, the J call TRBJ1-3; no clear D. The sequence came from a girl under 18 in good health and CMV-seropositive. Sequenced: PBMCs. CDR3 sequence reads: CASSYPGTGNTIYF. CDR3 DNA sequence: TGTGCCAGCAGTTATCCGGGGACTGGAAACACCATATATTTT.